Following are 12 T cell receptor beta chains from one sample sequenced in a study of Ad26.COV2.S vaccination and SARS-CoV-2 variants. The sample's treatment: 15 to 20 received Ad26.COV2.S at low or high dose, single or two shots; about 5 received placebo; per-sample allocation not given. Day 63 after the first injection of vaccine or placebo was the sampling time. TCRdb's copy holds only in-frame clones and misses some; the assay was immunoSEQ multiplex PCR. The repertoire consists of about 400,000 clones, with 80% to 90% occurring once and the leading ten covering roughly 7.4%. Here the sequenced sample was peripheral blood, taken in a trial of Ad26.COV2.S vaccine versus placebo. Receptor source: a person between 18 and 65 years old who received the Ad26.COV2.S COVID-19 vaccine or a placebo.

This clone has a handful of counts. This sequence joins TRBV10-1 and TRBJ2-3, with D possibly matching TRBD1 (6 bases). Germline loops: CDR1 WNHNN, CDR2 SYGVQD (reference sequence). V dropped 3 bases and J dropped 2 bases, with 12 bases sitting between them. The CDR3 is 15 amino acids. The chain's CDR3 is CASSDRGSTTDTQYF. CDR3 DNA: TGCGCCAGCAGTGACAGGGGCAGTACCACAGATACGCAGTATTTT.

The CDR3 spells CSGVLETANEQFF. CDR3 DNA: TGCAGCGGTGTACTAGAGACGGCCAATGAGCAGTTCTTC. V is TRBV29-1 and J is TRBJ2-1; D perhaps matches TRBD2 (5 bases). Germline CDR1 is SQVTM and CDR2 is ANQGSEA. The V and J ends lost 7 bases and 6 bases respectively, with 16 bases between them. The CDR3 covers 13 residues.

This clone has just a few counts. The CDR3 here is CASSPRGGELFF. In nucleotides, the CDR3 is TGCGCCAGCAGCCCCAGGGGCGGGGAGCTGTTTTTT. The chain couples TRBV5-1 to TRBJ2-2, with D maybe TRBD1 (6 bases). Trimming took 4 bases from V and 7 from J, leaving 8 bases between them. CDR3 length: 12 residues. The germline V gene has CDR1 SGHRS and CDR2 YFSETQ.

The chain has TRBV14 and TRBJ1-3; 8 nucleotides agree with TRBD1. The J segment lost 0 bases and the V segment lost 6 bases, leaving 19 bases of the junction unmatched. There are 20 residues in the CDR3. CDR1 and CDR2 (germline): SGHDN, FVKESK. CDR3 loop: CASSLSPGQVFLPSGNTIYF. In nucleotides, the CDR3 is TGTGCCAGCAGTCTGTCGCCGGGACAGGTCTTTTTACCCTCTGGAAACACCATATATTTT.

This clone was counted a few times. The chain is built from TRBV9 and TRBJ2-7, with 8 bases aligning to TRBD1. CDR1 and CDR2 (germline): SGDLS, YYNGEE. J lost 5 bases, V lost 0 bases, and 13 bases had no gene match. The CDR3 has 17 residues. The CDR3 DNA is TGTGCCAGCAGCGTAGAGGCAGGGGGCATCTTACCGGACGAGCAGTACTTC. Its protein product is CASSVEAGGILPDEQYF.

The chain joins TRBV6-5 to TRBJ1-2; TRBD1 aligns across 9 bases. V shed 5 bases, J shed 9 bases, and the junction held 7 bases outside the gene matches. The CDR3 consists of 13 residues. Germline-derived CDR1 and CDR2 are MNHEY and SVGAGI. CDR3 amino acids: CASSQGQGRRYTF. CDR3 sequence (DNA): TGTGCCAGCAGTCAGGGACAGGGAAGGCGCTACACCTTC.

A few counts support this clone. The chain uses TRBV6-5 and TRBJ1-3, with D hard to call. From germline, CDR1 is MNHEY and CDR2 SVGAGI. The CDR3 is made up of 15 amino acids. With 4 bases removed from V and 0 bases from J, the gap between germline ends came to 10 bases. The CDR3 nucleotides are TGTGCCAGCAGTTCCCACCACGGCTCTGGAAACACCATATATTTT. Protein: CASSSHHGSGNTIYF.

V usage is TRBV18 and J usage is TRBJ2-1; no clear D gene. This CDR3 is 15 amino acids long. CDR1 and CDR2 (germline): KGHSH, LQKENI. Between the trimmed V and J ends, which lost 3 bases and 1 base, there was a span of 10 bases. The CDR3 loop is CASSPRTVSYNEQFF. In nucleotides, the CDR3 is TGTGCCAGCTCACCCCGGACGGTTTCCTACAATGAGCAGTTCTTC.

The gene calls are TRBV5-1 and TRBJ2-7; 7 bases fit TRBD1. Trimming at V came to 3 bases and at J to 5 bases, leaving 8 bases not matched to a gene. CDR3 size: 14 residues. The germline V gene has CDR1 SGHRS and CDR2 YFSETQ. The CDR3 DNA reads TGCGCCAGCAGCTCGACAGGGACCGGGGACGAGCAGTACTTC. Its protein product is CASSSTGTGDEQYF. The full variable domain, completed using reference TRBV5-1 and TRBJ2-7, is KAGVTQTPRYLIKTRGQQVTLSCSPISGHRSVSWYQQTPGQGLQFLFEYFSETQRNKGNFPGRFSGRQFSNSRSEMNVSTLELGDSALYLCASSSTGTGDEQYFGPGTRLTVT.

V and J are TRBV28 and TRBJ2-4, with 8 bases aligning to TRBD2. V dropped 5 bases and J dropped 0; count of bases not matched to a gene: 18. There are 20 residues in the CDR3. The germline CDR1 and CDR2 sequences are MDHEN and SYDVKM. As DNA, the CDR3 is TGTGCCAGCAGTCCCCCCCTGGGCAGCGGGAGAGGATTAGCCAAAAACATTCAGTACTTC. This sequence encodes CASSPPLGSGRGLAKNIQYF.

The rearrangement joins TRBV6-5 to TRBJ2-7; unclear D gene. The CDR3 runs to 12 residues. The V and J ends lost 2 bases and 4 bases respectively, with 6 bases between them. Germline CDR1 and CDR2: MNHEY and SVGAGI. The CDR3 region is CASSYRRYEQYF. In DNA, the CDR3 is TGTGCCAGCAGTTACAGGAGATACGAGCAGTACTTC.

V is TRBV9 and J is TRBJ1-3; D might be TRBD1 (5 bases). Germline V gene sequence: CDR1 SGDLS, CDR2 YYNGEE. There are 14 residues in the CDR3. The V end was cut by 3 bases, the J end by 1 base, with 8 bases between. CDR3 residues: CASSATVSGNTIYF. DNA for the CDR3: TGTGCCAGCAGCGCGACAGTGTCTGGAAACACCATATATTTT.